This T cell receptor (beta chain) was identified during a study of blood T cell repertoires in COVID-19. Data came from immunoSEQ multiplex PCR; TCRdb stores just in-frame clones and leaves some out. The table includes tens of thousands of clones, approximately 90% detected once. Germline V gene sequence: CDR1 SGHTA, CDR2 FQGNSA. The CDR3 extends over 20 amino acids. Losses at the gene ends were 0 bases for V and 2 bases for J; bases not matched to a gene: 14. This clone was observed a handful of times. V and J are TRBV7-2 and TRBJ2-7; 12 bases align to TRBD2. The sample comprised peripheral blood. The source of this sequence is a man in his 70s with active COVID-19. The CDR3 sequence is CASSLARGTSGFSRAYEQYF. The CDR3 nucleotides are TGTGCCAGCAGCTTAGCGAGGGGGACTAGCGGGTTCTCTAGAGCCTACGAGCAGTACTTC. Full variable domain (remainder filled in from reference TRBV7-2 and TRBJ2-7): GAGVSQSPSNKVTEKGKDVELRCDPISGHTALYWYRQSLGQGLEFLIYFQGNSAPDKSGLPSDRFSAERTGGSVSTLTIQRTQQEDSAVYLCASSLARGTSGFSRAYEQYFGPGTRLTVT.